A selection of T cell receptor beta chains follows, all from one sample in a study of control samples from healthy donors and cancer patients. The table came from immunoSEQ multiplex PCR; TCRdb's copy has only in-frame clones and leaves some out. The table lists under 150,000 clones, around 85% of them singletons, with around 8.2% in the top ten. The sequenced sample was blood. The source is a woman in her 30s in good health. Each CDR3 is given with its conserved first and last residue. Fields, in order: J gene, clone size, D gene, V gene, CDR3 DNA, CDR3 protein. D genes are given only for firm matches. Rows give clone size only sometimes, using once, few, many, or a class for an expanded clone.

j_gene: TRBJ1-5; abundance: -; d_gene: -; v_gene: TRBV4-1; CDR3nt: TGCGCCAGCAGCCCCGGACAGTATCAGCCCCAGCATTTT; CDR3aa: CASSPGQYQPQHF
j_gene: TRBJ1-5; abundance: -; d_gene: -; v_gene: TRBV21-1; CDR3nt: TGTGCCAGCATCTCGGGGGAGGACAGGTCCTTCAATCAGCCCCAGCATTTT; CDR3aa: CASISGEDRSFNQPQHF
j_gene: TRBJ1-2; abundance: -; d_gene: -; v_gene: TRBV27; CDR3nt: TGTGCCAGCAGTTTATCGAGGCAGGCCTCTAACTATGGCTACACCTTC; CDR3aa: CASSLSRQASNYGYTF
j_gene: TRBJ1-4; abundance: -; d_gene: -; v_gene: TRBV18; CDR3nt: TGTGCCAGCTCACTTAGGGGACCGAAAAATGAAAAACTGTTTTTT; CDR3aa: CASSLRGPKNEKLFF
j_gene: TRBJ1-3; abundance: -; d_gene: -; v_gene: TRBV5-4; CDR3nt: TGTGCCAGCAGCTTGGACGGTCACTCTGGAAACACCATATATTTT; CDR3aa: CASSLDGHSGNTIYF
j_gene: TRBJ1-3; abundance: -; d_gene: TRBD1; v_gene: TRBV29-1; CDR3nt: TGCAGCGTCTGGACAGGGACTGGAAACACCATATATTTT; CDR3aa: CSVWTGTGNTIYF
j_gene: TRBJ2-5; abundance: -; d_gene: -; v_gene: TRBV10-2; CDR3nt: TGCGCCAGCATTCCAGGGGTCCAAGAGACCCAGTACTTC; CDR3aa: CASIPGVQETQYF
j_gene: TRBJ2-5; abundance: -; d_gene: TRBD2; v_gene: TRBV10-3; CDR3nt: TGTGCCATCAGTGACCCGGGACTAGCGGGAGAAGGCGAGACCCAGTACTTC; CDR3aa: CAISDPGLAGEGETQYF
j_gene: TRBJ1-1; abundance: -; d_gene: -; v_gene: TRBV18; CDR3nt: TGTGCCAGCTCGACGGGGCTGAACACTGAAGCTTTCTTT; CDR3aa: CASSTGLNTEAFF
j_gene: TRBJ2-4; abundance: -; d_gene: -; v_gene: TRBV24-1; CDR3nt: TGTGCCACCAGTGATTCCGTGATGGAGATTCAGTACTTC; CDR3aa: CATSDSVMEIQYF
j_gene: TRBJ2-5; abundance: few; d_gene: -; v_gene: TRBV11-2; CDR3nt: TGTGCCAGCAGCCCCCTCTTTTACCGGACCCAGTACTTC; CDR3aa: CASSPLFYRTQYF
j_gene: TRBJ1-3; abundance: -; d_gene: -; v_gene: TRBV29-1; CDR3nt: TGCAGCGTTGAAGAGGGAGCCGGAAACACCATATATTTT; CDR3aa: CSVEEGAGNTIYF
j_gene: TRBJ2-7; abundance: -; d_gene: -; v_gene: TRBV10-2; CDR3nt: TGCGCCAGCAGTGCGACGTCCTACGAGCAGTACTTC; CDR3aa: CASSATSYEQYF
j_gene: TRBJ1-6; abundance: -; d_gene: -; v_gene: TRBV28; CDR3nt: TGTGCCAGCACCCTAAGGGGGGGCCATTCACCCCTCCACTTT; CDR3aa: CASTLRGGHSPLHF
j_gene: TRBJ1-1; abundance: -; d_gene: -; v_gene: TRBV19; CDR3nt: TGTGCCACCACCTTTGGGGGTCGCTTTGAAGCTTTCTTT; CDR3aa: CATTFGGRFEAFF
j_gene: TRBJ2-3; abundance: -; d_gene: -; v_gene: TRBV5-1; CDR3nt: TGCGCCAGCAGCGAAGGGGTAGACACAGATACGCAGTATTTT; CDR3aa: CASSEGVDTDTQYF
j_gene: TRBJ2-7; abundance: -; d_gene: -; v_gene: TRBV30; CDR3nt: TGTGCCTGGAATCGAGACAGGAGCTCCTACGAGCAGTACTTC; CDR3aa: CAWNRDRSSYEQYF
j_gene: TRBJ1-4; abundance: -; d_gene: TRBD1; v_gene: TRBV6-6; CDR3nt: TGTGCCACTTCGACAGGGGGCGAAAAACTGTTTTTT; CDR3aa: CATSTGGEKLFF
j_gene: TRBJ1-1; abundance: few; d_gene: -; v_gene: TRBV6-6; CDR3nt: TGTGCCAGCAGTTACCCTGCTAACACTGAAGCTTTCTTT; CDR3aa: CASSYPANTEAFF
j_gene: TRBJ2-2; abundance: -; d_gene: TRBD2; v_gene: TRBV6-6; CDR3nt: TGTGCCAGCAGTTCCAGACGAACTAGCGCTACCGGGGAGCTGTTTTTT; CDR3aa: CASSSRRTSATGELFF
j_gene: TRBJ2-2; abundance: -; d_gene: -; v_gene: TRBV27; CDR3nt: TGTGCCGGAAAAAGCGGAGCGAACACCGGGGAGCTGTTTTTT; CDR3aa: CAGKSGANTGELFF
j_gene: TRBJ2-7; abundance: -; d_gene: TRBD1; v_gene: TRBV6-4; CDR3nt: TGTGCCAGCAGTGCCTTGGGACAGCCCTCCCCAAGCGAGCAGTACTTC; CDR3aa: CASSALGQPSPSEQYF
j_gene: TRBJ2-1; abundance: few; d_gene: TRBD2; v_gene: TRBV11-3; CDR3nt: TGTGCCAGCAGTCCCGGGACTAACAATGAGCAGTTCTTC; CDR3aa: CASSPGTNNEQFF
j_gene: TRBJ2-7; abundance: once; d_gene: -; v_gene: TRBV19; CDR3nt: TGTGCCAGTAGCACAGGGACCTACGAGCAGTACTTC; CDR3aa: CASSTGTYEQYF
j_gene: TRBJ1-6; abundance: -; d_gene: TRBD1; v_gene: TRBV5-1; CDR3nt: TGCGCCAGCAGCTTGGTATCAGGGGGAGACTATAATTCACCCCTCCACTTT; CDR3aa: CASSLVSGGDYNSPLHF
j_gene: TRBJ2-1; abundance: -; d_gene: -; v_gene: TRBV7-6; CDR3nt: TGTGCCAGCAGCTTAAAGCGGGCCGACAATGAGCAGTTCTTC; CDR3aa: CASSLKRADNEQFF
j_gene: TRBJ2-1; abundance: -; d_gene: TRBD2; v_gene: TRBV5-1; CDR3nt: TGCGCCAGCAGCCGAACTGGGACTACCTCCTACAATGAGCAGTTCTTC; CDR3aa: CASSRTGTTSYNEQFF
j_gene: TRBJ2-5; abundance: -; d_gene: -; v_gene: TRBV19; CDR3nt: TGTGCCAGTAGTGACACGGCGGGATTGTGGGAGACCCAGTACTTC; CDR3aa: CASSDTAGLWETQYF
j_gene: TRBJ2-5; abundance: -; d_gene: TRBD1; v_gene: TRBV6-1; CDR3nt: TGTGCCAGCAGTGAAGGGACAGGTAGAGAGACCCAGTACTTC; CDR3aa: CASSEGTGRETQYF
j_gene: TRBJ1-2; abundance: -; d_gene: -; v_gene: TRBV29-1; CDR3nt: TGCAGCGTTGGGGGTCGATTCGGTGTAGACTATGGCTACACCTTC; CDR3aa: CSVGGRFGVDYGYTF
j_gene: TRBJ1-3; abundance: -; d_gene: -; v_gene: TRBV2; CDR3nt: TGTGCCAGCAGTGACAGGGCTAGAAACACCATATATTTT; CDR3aa: CASSDRARNTIYF
j_gene: TRBJ1-1; abundance: once; d_gene: -; v_gene: TRBV7-2; CDR3nt: TGTGCCAGCAGCTTAGTTGGCGGGGGGAGAGCTTTCTTT; CDR3aa: CASSLVGGGRAFF
j_gene: TRBJ1-2; abundance: -; d_gene: TRBD1; v_gene: TRBV7-2; CDR3nt: TGTGCCAGCAGCTTACAAACAGGGGCTAACTATGGCTACACCTTC; CDR3aa: CASSLQTGANYGYTF
j_gene: TRBJ1-2; abundance: -; d_gene: -; v_gene: TRBV28; CDR3nt: TGTGCCAGCAGCGGACAGCCCTATGGCTACACCTTC; CDR3aa: CASSGQPYGYTF
j_gene: TRBJ2-1; abundance: -; d_gene: -; v_gene: TRBV19; CDR3nt: TGTGCCAGTACAGGCGACAATGAGCAGTTCTTC; CDR3aa: CASTGDNEQFF
j_gene: TRBJ2-7; abundance: -; d_gene: -; v_gene: TRBV2; CDR3nt: TGTGCCAGCAGTGAAGATAGAGTCGAGCAGTACTTC; CDR3aa: CASSEDRVEQYF
j_gene: TRBJ1-1; abundance: -; d_gene: -; v_gene: TRBV11-2; CDR3nt: TGTGCCAGCAGCTGGTCGGGGGTCAGCGCCACTGAAGCTTTCTTT; CDR3aa: CASSWSGVSATEAFF
j_gene: TRBJ1-1; abundance: -; d_gene: TRBD1; v_gene: TRBV25-1; CDR3nt: TGTGCCAGCAGTGAAAAGGGGGCCACTGAAGCTTTCTTT; CDR3aa: CASSEKGATEAFF
j_gene: TRBJ2-7; abundance: -; d_gene: TRBD2; v_gene: TRBV19; CDR3nt: TGTGCCAGTAGTATCGGGCTAGCGGGCTACGAGCAGTACTTC; CDR3aa: CASSIGLAGYEQYF
j_gene: TRBJ1-5; abundance: -; d_gene: -; v_gene: TRBV5-4; CDR3nt: TGTGCCAGCAGCTGGGGGGGCCGGCGGGACATTCCCCAGCATTTT; CDR3aa: CASSWGGRRDIPQHF
j_gene: TRBJ2-3; abundance: -; d_gene: -; v_gene: TRBV7-2; CDR3nt: TGTGCCAGCAGCAAAGGGACAGATACGCAGTATTTT; CDR3aa: CASSKGTDTQYF
j_gene: TRBJ1-1; abundance: -; d_gene: TRBD1; v_gene: TRBV6-5; CDR3nt: TGTGCCAGCAGTTACGACAGGGGGCGGGGGAACACTGAAGCTTTCTTT; CDR3aa: CASSYDRGRGNTEAFF
j_gene: TRBJ1-5; abundance: -; d_gene: -; v_gene: TRBV28; CDR3nt: TGTGCCAGCAGTTTTGGGCAGGGGTTCAGGCAGCCCCAGCATTTT; CDR3aa: CASSFGQGFRQPQHF
j_gene: TRBJ2-3; abundance: -; d_gene: TRBD2; v_gene: TRBV19; CDR3nt: TGTGCCAGTAGTATGTCGAGCGGGAGGCCCTATAGTGATTTT; CDR3aa: CASSMSSGRPYSDF
j_gene: TRBJ1-2; abundance: few; d_gene: -; v_gene: TRBV10-2; CDR3nt: TGCGCCAGCGGATGGACGGGGCCCAAGGGCTATGGCTACACCTTC; CDR3aa: CASGWTGPKGYGYTF
j_gene: TRBJ1-6; abundance: few; d_gene: TRBD1; v_gene: TRBV6-5; CDR3nt: TGTGCCAGCAGTTACCAACAGGGGGTCAATTCACCCCTCCACTTT; CDR3aa: CASSYQQGVNSPLHF
j_gene: TRBJ2-2; abundance: -; d_gene: -; v_gene: TRBV11-2; CDR3nt: TGTGCCAGCAGCCCCGCCAGGTTGCTCGCGAACACCGGGGAGCTGTTTTTT; CDR3aa: CASSPARLLANTGELFF
j_gene: TRBJ2-1; abundance: -; d_gene: -; v_gene: TRBV11-2; CDR3nt: TGTGCCAGCAGCTTAGTTCCCAGCGGGTTCGATGAGCAGTTCTTC; CDR3aa: CASSLVPSGFDEQFF
j_gene: TRBJ1-1; abundance: -; d_gene: -; v_gene: TRBV30; CDR3nt: TGTGCCTGGATTCCTCCGGACACCCACACTGAAGCTTTCTTT; CDR3aa: CAWIPPDTHTEAFF
j_gene: TRBJ2-5; abundance: -; d_gene: TRBD2; v_gene: TRBV19; CDR3nt: TGTGCCAGTAGCGGGGGGTCCGGGAGTTACCAAGAGACCCAGTACTTC; CDR3aa: CASSGGSGSYQETQYF
j_gene: TRBJ1-2; abundance: -; d_gene: -; v_gene: TRBV5-1; CDR3nt: TGCGCCAGCAGCTTGGACGGGGCGGGGTATGGCTACACCTTC; CDR3aa: CASSLDGAGYGYTF
j_gene: TRBJ1-5; abundance: few; d_gene: -; v_gene: TRBV27; CDR3nt: TGTGCCAGCAGTTTAGAGCCAAGGGGTCGGCCCCAGCATTTT; CDR3aa: CASSLEPRGRPQHF
j_gene: TRBJ1-1; abundance: -; d_gene: -; v_gene: TRBV4-2; CDR3nt: TGTGCCAGCAGCCAACATCGGGGGACTGAAGCTTTCTTT; CDR3aa: CASSQHRGTEAFF
j_gene: TRBJ1-2; abundance: -; d_gene: -; v_gene: TRBV10-3; CDR3nt: TGTGCCATCAGTGAGGCTTGGGGTGGCTACACCTTC; CDR3aa: CAISEAWGGYTF
j_gene: TRBJ1-2; abundance: -; d_gene: -; v_gene: TRBV3-1/TRBV3-2; CDR3nt: TGTGCCAGCAGCCAAGATCCCGGGGCGCGAGGGAACTATGGCTACACCTTC; CDR3aa: CASSQDPGARGNYGYTF
j_gene: TRBJ2-2; abundance: once; d_gene: TRBD1; v_gene: TRBV6-6; CDR3nt: TGTGCCAGCAGTTATATCGAAGGGACAGAGGCGCTGTTTTTT; CDR3aa: CASSYIEGTEALFF
j_gene: TRBJ2-5; abundance: -; d_gene: TRBD2; v_gene: TRBV13; CDR3nt: TGTGCCAGCAGCCCCCGGGGAGGGGCCGTGGAGACCCAGTACTTC; CDR3aa: CASSPRGGAVETQYF
j_gene: TRBJ2-1; abundance: -; d_gene: -; v_gene: TRBV25-1; CDR3nt: TGTGCCAGCAGTGAGGGGGATGAGCAGTTCTTC; CDR3aa: CASSEGDEQFF
j_gene: TRBJ2-2; abundance: -; d_gene: -; v_gene: TRBV14; CDR3nt: TGTGCCAGCAGCCGGTCGACAGGATACACCGGGGAGCTGTTTTTT; CDR3aa: CASSRSTGYTGELFF